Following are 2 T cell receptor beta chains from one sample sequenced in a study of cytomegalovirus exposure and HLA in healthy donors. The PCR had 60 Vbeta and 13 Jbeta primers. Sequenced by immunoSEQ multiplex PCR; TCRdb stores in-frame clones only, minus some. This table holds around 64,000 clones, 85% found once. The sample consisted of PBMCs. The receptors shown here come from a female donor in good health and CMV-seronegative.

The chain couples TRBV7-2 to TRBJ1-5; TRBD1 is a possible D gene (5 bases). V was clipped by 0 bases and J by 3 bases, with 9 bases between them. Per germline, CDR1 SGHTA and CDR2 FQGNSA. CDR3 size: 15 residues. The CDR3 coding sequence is TGTGCCAGCAGCTTAGCCGGGGGGAACAATCAGCCCCAGCATTTT. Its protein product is CASSLAGGNNQPQHF.

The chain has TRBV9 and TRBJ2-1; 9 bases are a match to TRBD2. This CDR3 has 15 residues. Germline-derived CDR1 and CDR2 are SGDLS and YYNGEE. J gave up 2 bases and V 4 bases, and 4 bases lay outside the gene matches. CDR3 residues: CASSPRLAAYNEQFF. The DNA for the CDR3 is TGTGCCAGCAGCCCGCGACTAGCGGCCTACAATGAGCAGTTCTTC.